Detailed here is one T cell receptor beta chain. There is no known antigen for this receptor. From each donor, a roughly 2.5 ml peripheral blood sample was drawn into PAXgene tubes and stored at -80 degrees C. Without T cell sorting, total RNA was isolated from whole blood using the PAXgene blood miRNA kit on an automated QIAcube. Peripheral blood from monozygotic twin pairs who were concordant or discordant for inflammatory bowel disease underwent deep TCRalpha and TCRbeta repertoire profiling using unique molecular barcoding. Smoking habits were recorded for all twin pairs, with individuals classified as current, former or never smokers. The record originates from a study of monozygotic twins with inflammatory bowel disease (dated by TCRdb to the late 2010s). With respect to the entire study: The full study comprised some 30 monozygotic twin pairs: nine German pairs (four IBD-concordant, five IBD-discordant) and 19 IBD-discordant Danish pairs. The search for disease-associated traits relied mainly on comparing IBD patients with their genetically identical healthy co-twins within discordant pairs. Each individual had, on average, about 151 000 unique TCRalpha sequences and 181 000 unique TCRbeta sequences available for analysis.

CDR1 and CDR2 were assigned from the germline V gene as SGHTA and FQGNSA. Its CDR3 holds 15 amino acids, cysteine through phenylalanine. The DNA is not on file. The study at large found these results: Background noise and inter-individual variability may have been introduced into the repertoires by the differing immunosuppressive treatments among patients. The results gave no support for a single strong signal or clonotype linked to IBD. Distinction between different T cell subtypes could not be achieved in the analysis. Repertoire similarity did not differ between concordant and discordant twins, possibly due to limited statistical power. A decrease in TCRbeta repertoire diversity, as measured by inverse Simpson index, was observed in IBD patients compared with their healthy co-twins. Fewer clonotypes were shared with other individuals by IBD patients than by healthy twins, most markedly in patients showing signs of disease activity.

To prepare the library, 5' RACE was applied. Each TCR library was prepared from about 3.5 ug of total RNA. For each sample, cDNA was synthesized in eight separate reactions using SMARTScribe reverse transcriptase. During cDNA synthesis, template switching was used to introduce unique molecular identifiers that contained a 6-nucleotide sample barcode. TCRalpha and TCRbeta cDNA was amplified by two nested PCRs of about 15 and 9 cycles, with bead purification after each PCR. Before amplification, cDNA was treated with uracil DNA-glycosylase and purified using the QIAquick PCR purification kit. The second PCR added Illumina TruSeq-compatible adapters along with sample-specific barcodes. Library quality and concentration were checked on TapeStation and Qubit, and libraries were pooled at approximately 5 ng each. Sequencing of the pooled libraries was done on an Illumina HiSeq2500 single-index Rapid Run using custom sequencing primers and 2 x 100 bp reads. Concerning the study's data processing: PCR and sequencing errors were corrected by UMI-based consensus assembly using MiGEC version 1.2.6. MiXCR version 2.1.1 was used for V(D)J alignment, clonotype assembly and CDR3 extraction. To normalise gene usage, clonotype sharing and MAIT/NKT TCR abundance, the top 1000, 10 000 and 20 000 clonotypes in each sample were analysed. Diversity was computed as the inverse Simpson index with the vegan R package after downsampling to 27 000 UMIs. Statistical testing used paired Mann-Whitney U tests on the discordant twin pairs and applied Benjamini-Hochberg correction for multiple testing. Once TCRdb had reprocessed the reads, it stored one entry per CDR3 protein sequence and supplied no DNA. The V and J calls follow TCRdb's processing rather than the paper's. This sample's table has entries for fewer than 550,000 distinct CDR3 sequences. Jointly, the top ten make up roughly 2.2% of the sample.

The clonotype originates from a human donor with ulcerative colitis or Crohn's disease, or a healthy co-twin of an affected twin (not recorded which). The V and J segments used are TRBV7-2 and TRBJ2-7; TCRdb returns TRBD1, unconfirmable since there is no DNA. The sample was blood. The CDR3 is CASSTLTGGRYEQYF. Where the CDR3 stops, the reference TRBV7-2 and TRBJ2-7 genes take over; the full variable domain is GAGVSQSPSNKVTEKGKDVELRCDPISGHTALYWYRQSLGQGLEFLIYFQGNSAPDKSGLPSDRFSAERTGGSVSTLTIQRTQQEDSAVYLCASSTLTGGRYEQYFGPGTRLTVT.